Detailed here is one TCR beta chain. Its antigen remains unidentified. No base quality values were provided; no much bigger clone lies one nucleotide off. The data belong to a study of neurological immune-mediated disorders (dated by TCRdb to about 2019). Study-wide context: Peripheral blood TCR-beta repertoires from patients with HTLV-I-associated myelopathy (HAM/TSP), patients with multiple sclerosis, and healthy controls were compared in the study using UMI-based sequencing. The approximately 99 TCR-beta libraries included longitudinal samples, technical triplicates and paired sorted CD4+ and CD8+ T-cell subsets alongside PBMC samples. The cohort included about 70 subjects: some 15 with HAM/TSP, roughly 34 with multiple sclerosis, and approximately 20 healthy controls. General study outcomes and caveats: TCR clonal expansion was highest in HAM/TSP patients and lowest in MS patients, with MS patients falling below even healthy controls. Expanded clones from different subjects shared no identical CDR3 amino acid sequences, which suggests that TCR-beta repertoires were private in all groups.

Libraries from unsorted PBMCs were made from 2 million PBMCs kept in RNAlater at -80 degrees C until RNA extraction. Peripheral blood was subjected to Ficoll-Hypaque density gradient centrifugation to isolate PBMCs, which were then cryopreserved in liquid nitrogen. The trim is 2 bases for V and 7 bases for J, with a gap of 9 bases between the germline ends. The CDR3 numbers 13 residues from cysteine through phenylalanine. Only CDR3 DNA remains: 39 bases, in frame from the first base. The germline V gene gives CDR1 as SGHNT and CDR2 as YENEEA. cDNA was synthesized by template-switch 5'RACE using a primer with a 10-nucleotide random unique molecular identifier that tagged each TCR transcript. Every sequencing run covered 15-18 subjects and yielded more than 160 million TCR-beta sequences. Total RNA was extracted with the RNeasy kit. Using the KAPA Real-time Library Amplification kit, TCR-beta VDJ regions were amplified with primers for the TCR constant region and the 5'RACE anchor. A first PCR added sample indexes and Illumina adaptors, after which a second PCR increased the library yield. After Ampure bead purification, the roughly 650 bp TCR product was size-selected on a 2% E-gel SizeSelection system. Before pooling, library quality was checked on a Bioanalyzer, concentration was measured with Qubit, and libraries were quantified with the Kapa Library Quantification kit. Paired-end 2 x 150 bp sequencing of the libraries was performed on an Illumina HiSeq 2500. To increase sequence diversity, roughly 24-30% phiX was spiked into each library pool. The paper's data handling went like this. Quality-filtered reads were processed with the UMI-based MiGEC pipeline, which removed over 90% of raw TCR sequences during error correction. VDJ genes were aligned to IMGT germline references, and clonotypes were defined by unique CDR3 amino acid sequence plus V-J genes. VDJtools evaluated clonal expansion, Shannon diversity and CDR3 relatedness (CalcPairwiseDistances, ClusterSamples); CLCbio workbench built phylogenetic trees. Clones with at least 8 unique UMIs were defined as expanded, with this threshold being based on coefficient-of-variation modelling across technical triplicates. TCRdb cleaned the public reads at Q25 with fastp, built clones with MiXCR and kept in-frame beta chains. Merged by CDR3 protein, the rows form single entries marked with the most common genes and DNA. Here the V and J calls rest on TCRdb's processing, not on the authors' analysis. The sample includes approximately 50,000 distinct CDR3 sequences, with about 9.3% observed a single time. The top ten constitute roughly 5.3% of the sample.

The sequenced material came from PBMCs. The chain uses TRBV11-3 and TRBJ2-1; 6 matching bases give a weak D call of TRBD2. The TCR was taken from a man aged 65 to 79 with HTLV-1-associated myelopathy (HAM/TSP). The CDR3 corresponds to CASSLNGGNEQFF. The nucleotide sequence reads TGTGCCAGCAGCTTAAATGGGGGGAATGAGCAGTTCTTC.